These 20 T cell receptor beta chains were sequenced from one sample in a study of OX40 agonist ivuxolimab in advanced cancers. The data were produced by immunoSEQ multiplex PCR, yet TCRdb's version contains in-frame clones alone and is incomplete. This repertoire shows tens of thousands of clones, approximately 91% found once; its top ten account for 0.33%. Source: CD4+ or CD8+ T cells sorted from blood, taken in a trial of the OX40 agonist ivuxolimab. All receptors come from an adult with an advanced solid tumor such as melanoma, head and neck, liver or kidney cancer.

Details on this clone: One junction end disagrees with the germline gene, perhaps due to a read error. The chain has TRBV11-3 and TRBJ1-2; D gene ambiguous. The CDR3 covers 12 residues. The V gene's germline CDR1 is SGHNT and CDR2 YENEEA. This CDR3 reads CASSSTGRSLAF. For the CDR3, the DNA is TGTGCCAGCAGCTCCACCGGACGGAGTCTAGCCTTC.

This chain connects TRBV7-2 to TRBJ2-7; TRBD1 matches at 8 bases. The junction had 8 bases not matched to a gene; V was cut back by 4 bases and J by 3 bases. This CDR3 comprises 15 residues. Germline V gives CDR1 SGHTA, CDR2 FQGNSA. CDR3 DNA sequence: TGTGCCAGCAGCTCACGTGGGACAGGATACTACGAGCAGTACTTC. This codes for CASSSRGTGYYEQYF. Supplemented by reference TRBV7-2 and TRBJ2-7, the full variable domain reads GAGVSQSPSNKVTEKGKDVELRCDPISGHTALYWYRQSLGQGLEFLIYFQGNSAPDKSGLPSDRFSAERTGGSVSTLTIQRTQQEDSAVYLCASSSRGTGYYEQYFGPGTRLTVT.

The chain couples TRBV7-3 to TRBJ2-1; unclear D gene. CDR1 is SGHTA and CDR2 is FQGTGA in the germline V gene. The CDR3 has 15 residues. V was shortened by 0 bases and J by 6 bases, with 12 bases between the two germline ends. The CDR3 DNA follows: TGTGCCAGCAGCTTAACGCCCGGGCAAAGCAATGAGCAGTTCTTC. Translation gives CASSLTPGQSNEQFF.

CDR3 nucleotides: TGTGCCAGCAGAACAACAGGGGGCAGGGAGCAGTTCTTC. It codes for CASRTTGGREQFF. The chain is built from TRBV6-5 and TRBJ2-1, with 9 bases that match TRBD1. Germline V lookup: CDR1 MNHEY, CDR2 SVGAGI. The trim removed 6 bases at V and 10 bases at J, leaving 7 bases unmatched. This CDR3 comprises 13 residues.

The chain links TRBV5-4 to TRBJ2-3; the D is unclear. This CDR3 has 13 amino acids. Trimming left V 2 bases short and J 3 bases short, with 7 bases between. The germline V gene has CDR1 SGHNT and CDR2 YYREEE (reference sequence). CDR3 sequence reads: CASSFLRTDTQYF. CDR3 nucleotides: TGTGCCAGCAGCTTTCTGAGGACAGATACGCAGTATTTT.

V is TRBV28 and J is TRBJ2-7; D tentatively fits TRBD1 or TRBD2 (5 bases each). CDR3 size: 15 residues. V was clipped by 6 bases and J by 2 bases, with 17 bases between them. From germline, CDR1 is MDHEN and CDR2 SYDVKM. CDR3 coding DNA: TGTGCCAGCAGCCTCGCCGGGACGGCTACCTACGAGCAGTACTTC. Amino acids: CASSLAGTATYEQYF.

V and J are TRBV5-4 and TRBJ2-7, with 11 bases identical to TRBD2. The V gene's germline CDR1 is SGHNT and CDR2 YYREEE (reference sequence). CDR3 length equals 14 residues. The V and J ends lost 3 bases and 4 bases, in that order; junction bases with no gene match: 3. This chain's CDR3 is CASSSGLAVYEQYF. The CDR3 DNA reads as TGTGCCAGCAGCTCGGGACTAGCGGTTTACGAGCAGTACTTC.

This chain uses TRBV27 with TRBJ1-5; no definite D call. CDR1 is MNHEY and CDR2 is SMNVEV in the germline V gene (reference sequence). The CDR3 totals 14 residues. V was cut by 4 bases and J by 1 base, with 8 bases left in between. The CDR3 coding sequence is TGTGCCAGCAGTTCGCAAAACAGCAATCAGCCCCAGCATTTT. This gives the protein CASSSQNSNQPQHF.

This chain joins TRBV12-5 and TRBJ2-1; no clear D gene. CDR3 length: 13 amino acids. Germline CDR1 reads LGHNT; CDR2 reads FRNRAP. Trimming shortened V by 1 base and J by 10 bases, and 11 bases separated the two germline ends. In DNA form, the CDR3 reads TGTGCTAGTGGTTTGGCCGTCCTAGGAGAGCAGTTCTTC. As protein: CASGLAVLGEQFF.

This chain uses TRBV18 with TRBJ1-1, with TRBD1 matching 11 bases. Looked up from germline, CDR1 is KGHSH and CDR2 is LQKENI. After removal of 4 bases from V and 4 bases from J, the junction contained 5 bases not matched to a gene. The CDR3 has 15 amino acids. CDR3 region: CASSQGQGGVTEAFF. The CDR3 region has the DNA TGTGCCAGCTCACAGGGACAGGGGGGCGTCACTGAAGCTTTCTTT.

The rearrangement joins TRBV5-5 to TRBJ2-1; D may be TRBD1 or TRBD2 (6 bases each). The CDR3 sequence is 18 residues long. CDR1 is SGHKS and CDR2 is YYEKEE in the germline V gene (reference sequence). Deletions cut 4 bases from V and 8 bases from J, with 28 bases between. The CDR3 coding sequence is TGTGCCAGCAGCGTGGGGGGCTGGTATCAAGGGAGGATAGATGAGCAGTTCTTC. The encoded protein is CASSVGGWYQGRIDEQFF.

This clone showed up just once. The chain employs TRBV5-1 and TRBJ2-5; maybe TRBD2 (6 bases). The CDR3 contains 16 residues. Germline values: CDR1 SGHRS, CDR2 YFSETQ. V lost 1 base, J lost 1 base, and 14 bases lay in between. CDR3 DNA sequence: TGCGCCAGCAGCTTGATGCGGCGCGGGGCCCAAGAGACCCAGTACTTC. Its translation is CASSLMRRGAQETQYF.

V and J are TRBV5-1 and TRBJ2-7, with 8 bases aligning to TRBD2. Trimming at V came to 0 bases and at J to 4 bases, leaving 6 bases not matched to a gene. The CDR3 is 15 amino acids. Germline CDR1 and CDR2: SGHRS and YFSETQ. Written as DNA, the CDR3 is TGCGCCAGCAGCTTGGGGGGGACTAGTATATACGAGCAGTACTTC. This sequence encodes CASSLGGTSIYEQYF.

The gene calls are TRBV6-6 and TRBJ2-7, with 11 bases identical to TRBD2. CDR3 length equals 15 residues. V was clipped by 10 bases and J by 3 bases; unmatched bases: 11. Looked up from germline, CDR1 is MNHNY and CDR2 is SVGAGI (reference sequence). The CDR3 spells CATYETSGKDYEQYF. The CDR3 nucleotides are TGTGCCACTTATGAGACTAGCGGGAAAGACTACGAGCAGTACTTC.

CDR3 coding DNA: TGTGCCACCAGCAGATCCGGGACTAGCGGGAGTCTCTACGAGCAGTACTTC. As protein: CATSRSGTSGSLYEQYF. The V gene is TRBV15, the J gene TRBJ2-7; 14 bases fit TRBD2. This CDR3 has 17 amino acids. Trimming removed 2 bases from V and 3 bases from J; junction bases left unmatched: 6. Per germline, CDR1 LNHNV and CDR2 YYDKDF (reference sequence).

The V and J genes are TRBV9 and TRBJ2-1; no firm D call. Between the trimmed V and J ends, which lost 2 bases and 9 bases, there was a span of 6 bases. The CDR3 is 11 residues long. Germline CDR1 is SGDLS and CDR2 is YYNGEE. The CDR3 DNA sequence: TGTGCCAGCAGCGTCTCGGGTGAGCAGTTCTTC. The encoded protein is CASSVSGEQFF.

The gene calls are TRBV28 and TRBJ2-7; tentatively, D is TRBD2 (5 bases). CDR3 length equals 12 residues. The germline CDR1 and CDR2 sequences are MDHEN and SYDVKM. Trimming shortened V by 5 bases and J by 4 bases, and 9 bases separated the two germline ends. The CDR3 nucleotides read TGTGCCAGCAGTCAGCCGGGGTACGAGCAGTACTTC. It is translated as CASSQPGYEQYF.

The V call is TRBV4-1, the J call TRBJ1-1; TRBD1 is a possible D gene (5 bases). V lost 4 bases and J lost 3, with 18 bases in between. Germline V gives CDR1 MGHRA, CDR2 YSYEKL. This CDR3 is built from 16 residues. DNA for the CDR3: TGCGCCAGCAGCCTGAGACAAGTGGGGCGCTACACTGAAGCTTTCTTT. As protein: CASSLRQVGRYTEAFF.

This clone was seen just once. The rearrangement uses TRBV7-2 and TRBJ2-2; 8 bases line up with TRBD1. The CDR3 contains 17 residues. J was trimmed by 5 bases and V by 1 base; bases with no gene match: 9. CDR1 is SGHTA, CDR2 FQGNSA, per germline. The CDR3, as DNA: TGTGCCAGCAGCTTAGTCGCCAGGGGGCGAGAAACCGGGGAGCTGTTTTTT. Residues: CASSLVARGRETGELFF.

The chain joins TRBV10-3 to TRBJ2-7; 11 bases line up with TRBD2. V gave up 2 bases and J gave up 7 bases; unmatched junction bases: 10. Germline loops: CDR1 ENHRY, CDR2 SYGVKD. The CDR3 is made up of 16 amino acids. The CDR3 bases are TGTGCCATCAGTGAGCAGCTAGCGGGAGGTTCTGGAGAGCAGTACTTC. Encoded protein: CAISEQLAGGSGEQYF.